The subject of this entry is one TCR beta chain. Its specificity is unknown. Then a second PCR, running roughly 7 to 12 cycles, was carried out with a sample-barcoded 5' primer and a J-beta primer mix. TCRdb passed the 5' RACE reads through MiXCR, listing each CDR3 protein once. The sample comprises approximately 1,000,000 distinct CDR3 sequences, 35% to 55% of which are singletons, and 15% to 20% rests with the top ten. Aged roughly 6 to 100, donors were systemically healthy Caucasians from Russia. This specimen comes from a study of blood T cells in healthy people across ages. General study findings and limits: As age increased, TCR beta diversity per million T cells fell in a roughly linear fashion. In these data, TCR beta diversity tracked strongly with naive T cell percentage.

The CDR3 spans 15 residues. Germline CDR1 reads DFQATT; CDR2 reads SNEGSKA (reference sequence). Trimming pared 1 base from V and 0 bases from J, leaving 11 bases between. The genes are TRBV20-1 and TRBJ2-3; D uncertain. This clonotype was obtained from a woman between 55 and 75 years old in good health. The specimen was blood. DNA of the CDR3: TGCAGTGCTAGAGGGTATGGAGCCAGCACAGATACGCAGTATTTT. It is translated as CSARGYGASTDTQYF.